This TCR beta chain came from a study of T-cell reconstitution after alpha-beta-depleted transplantation in children. Study outcomes and limitations: One year post-transplant, T-cell counts and diversity were largely derived from T cells produced anew. Surviving recipient T cells and intrathymic progenitors accounted for some patients' high TCRbeta diversity at day 60. The study reportedly traced alpha-beta T cells about two months after transplant to several hundred expanded graft clones.

Germline assignment: CDR1 DFQATT and CDR2 SNEGSKA (reference sequence). Trimming removed 6 bases from V and 3 bases from J, with 15 bases in between. The CDR3 runs to 14 residues. Unique molecular identifiers were built into the TCRbeta library. MiXCR, applied by TCRdb to the PCR reads, yields one record per CDR3 protein. The sample lists about a million distinct CDR3 sequences, about 29% occurring once. On this clonotype: What it binds is not known.

The source was PBMCs, mostly from graft donor cells, collected 360 days after TCRalphabeta/CD19-depleted stem cell transplant. The TCR originated in a boy less than two years old who had a stem cell transplant for SCID, so the T cells may come from the graft donor. The rearrangement uses TRBV20-1 and TRBJ2-1; D tentatively fits TRBD1 or TRBD2 (5 bases each). The CDR3 coding sequence is TGCAGTGCCCTCCGTGCAGGGAGCTACAATGAGCAGTTCTTC. It encodes CSALRAGSYNEQFF.